These T cell receptor beta chains were read from a single sample in a study of T cell repertoires in cytomegalovirus infection. TCRdb called the reads again in MiXCR, with one record for every CDR3 protein. The sample holds 80,000 to 130,000 distinct CDR3 sequences; more than 20% are singletons and the top ten take about 39%. The sequenced material came from CD8+ T cells from PBMCs. The receptor source for this set is a human donor in good health (CMV status not recorded). Some clones in this sample may be carry-over from other donors' samples. Each CDR3 is given with its conserved first and last residue.

J: TRBJ2-2
V: TRBV11-1
length: 16
CDR3: CASSSPRGQNTGELFF

J: TRBJ2-1
V: TRBV7-8
length: 15
CDR3: CASSLKRGGGNEQFF

J: TRBJ2-7
V: TRBV30
length: 12
CDR3: CAWKQGSYEQYF

J: TRBJ2-5
V: TRBV7-6
length: 15
CDR3: CASSLGDALAETQYF

J: TRBJ2-1
V: TRBV9
length: 15
CDR3: CASSDSGGFDNEQFF

J: TRBJ2-7
V: TRBV7-8
length: 16
CDR3: CASSLTVGSSSYEQYF

J: TRBJ2-1
V: TRBV6-6
length: 12
CDR3: CASGYAGNEQFF

J: TRBJ1-5
V: TRBV12-3/TRBV12-4
length: 12
CDR3: CASREGNQPQHF

J: TRBJ2-3
V: TRBV29-1
length: 14
CDR3: CSVRGTSGGDTQYF

J: TRBJ2-3
V: TRBV6-2/TRBV6-3
length: 17
CDR3: CASSYTASGRGPDTQYF

J: TRBJ1-1
V: TRBV4-3
length: 15
CDR3: CASSQDRAGGTEAFF

J: TRBJ2-3
V: TRBV29-1
length: 15
CDR3: CSVEGREGPTDTQYF

J: TRBJ1-4
V: TRBV7-2
length: 16
CDR3: CASSLGTGQKGGKLFF

J: TRBJ2-5
V: TRBV28
length: 11
CDR3: CASRDRETQYF

J: TRBJ1-2
V: TRBV7-9
length: 16
CDR3: CASSLRAEGNTYGYTF

J: TRBJ2-1
V: TRBV28
length: 16
CDR3: CASSLGSSGGWLEQFF

J: TRBJ2-7
V: TRBV5-6
length: 15
CDR3: CASSLDGGNSYEQYF

J: TRBJ2-2
V: TRBV2
length: 14
CDR3: CASLEGHRNGELFF

J: TRBJ2-5
V: TRBV11-1
length: 17
CDR3: CASSLNGQGREGETQYF

J: TRBJ2-1
V: TRBV5-6
length: 13
CDR3: CASSFGTANEQFF

J: TRBJ2-1
V: TRBV12-3/TRBV12-4
length: 13
CDR3: CASSFRDPDEQFF

J: TRBJ1-2
V: TRBV2
length: 14
CDR3: CASSEAQGAYGYTF

J: TRBJ1-1
V: TRBV25-1
length: 12
CDR3: CASSDVNTEAFF

J: TRBJ1-5
V: TRBV2
length: 13
CDR3: CASRDRVGQPQHF

J: TRBJ2-1
V: TRBV6-1
length: 16
CDR3: CASSDTWTGPSNEQFF

J: TRBJ2-1
V: TRBV20-1
length: 12
CDR3: CSAPYGLGEQFF

J: TRBJ1-1
V: TRBV7-2
length: 12
CDR3: CASSLPRTMAFF